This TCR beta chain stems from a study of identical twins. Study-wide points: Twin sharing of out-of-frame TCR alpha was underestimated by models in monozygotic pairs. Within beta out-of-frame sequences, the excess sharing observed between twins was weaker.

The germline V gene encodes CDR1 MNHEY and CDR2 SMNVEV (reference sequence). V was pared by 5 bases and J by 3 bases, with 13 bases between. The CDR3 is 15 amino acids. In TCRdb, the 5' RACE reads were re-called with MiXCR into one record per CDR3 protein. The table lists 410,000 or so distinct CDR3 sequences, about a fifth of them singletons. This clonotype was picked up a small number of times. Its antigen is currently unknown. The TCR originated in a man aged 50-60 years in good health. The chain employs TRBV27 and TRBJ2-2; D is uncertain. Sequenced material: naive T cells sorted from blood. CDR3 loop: CASSPTGRDTGELFF. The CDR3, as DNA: TGTGCCAGCAGTCCTACTGGAAGGGACACCGGGGAGCTGTTTTTT.